The clone carrying this T cell receptor (beta chain) showed up just a few times. Its antigen is undetermined. These data come from a study of OX40 agonist ivuxolimab in advanced cancers. Sequencing used immunoSEQ multiplex PCR; TCRdb keeps in-frame clones, though not all of them. The sample lists 39,000 or so clones, 80% to 95% occurring once. The germline V gene has CDR1 GTSNPN and CDR2 SVGIG (reference sequence). This CDR3 is 12 amino acids long. V was trimmed by 1 base and J by 4 bases, leaving 7 bases between them. Study results and limitations: Patients with a partial response at 0.1-3.0 mg/kg had among the lowest clonal expansion.

The sample was CD4+ or CD8+ T cells sorted from blood, taken in a trial of the OX40 agonist ivuxolimab. V gene TRBV30 combines with J gene TRBJ1-1; possibly TRBD1 for D (5 bases). This TCR came from an adult with an advanced solid tumor such as melanoma, head and neck, liver or kidney cancer. CDR3 in amino acids: CAWSAGGTEAFF. Written as DNA, the CDR3 is TGTGCCTGGAGTGCTGGGGGCACTGAAGCTTTCTTT.